These 7 T cell receptor beta chains share one sample of origin, sequenced in a study of vaccination and CD4 T cells after COVID-19. As to treatment: roughly 10-day PBMC culture with coronavirus spike peptide pools or control peptides (ViraFEST assay). No antigen is known for these receptors. The Oncomine TCR Beta short-read assay was applied to DNA of cultured CD4+ T cells. TCRdb recomputed calls from the PCR reads with MiXCR, one row per CDR3 protein. The repertoire holds 15,000 to 17,000 distinct CDR3 sequences, with less than 80% as singletons. Sequencing was performed on CD4+ T cells from blood, cultured in vitro. The receptors were sampled from a human donor who had recovered from COVID-19.

By sample share, this clonotype is medium-sized (0.01 to 0.1%). The rearrangement uses TRBV10-3 and TRBJ2-7; D ambiguous. With 3 bases removed from V and 0 bases from J, the gap between germline ends came to 9 bases. Germline values: CDR1 ENHRY, CDR2 SYGVKD. This CDR3 contains 14 residues. The CDR3 region is CAISDGPTSYEQYF. DNA of the CDR3: TGTGCCATCAGTGATGGGCCGACCTCCTACGAGCAGTACTTC.

Written as DNA, the CDR3 is TGCGCCAGCAGCTTGGTTTTAGGGTTGGAGACCCAGTACTTC. As protein: CASSLVLGLETQYF. This sequence joins TRBV5-1 and TRBJ2-5; D uncertain. The CDR3 has 14 residues. CDR1 and CDR2 from the germline V gene are SGHRS and YFSETQ. V was trimmed by 0 bases and J by 5 bases, leaving 11 bases between them.

The chain links TRBV6-1 to TRBJ2-2; D is undetermined. Germline CDR1 and CDR2: MNHNS and SASEGT. V lost 6 bases to trimming and J lost 7 bases, with 9 bases between them. The CDR3 has 12 residues. This chain's CDR3 is CASRASIGELFF. In DNA form, the CDR3 reads TGTGCCAGCAGGGCGAGTATCGGGGAGCTGTTTTTT.

The V gene is TRBV19, the J gene TRBJ2-2, with D maybe TRBD1 (6 bases). Germline assignment: CDR1 LNHDA and CDR2 SQIVND (reference sequence). This CDR3 has 14 amino acids. The V and J ends lost 9 bases and 2 bases respectively, with 13 bases between them. The CDR3 spells CASGTGSNTGELFF. The CDR3 bases are TGTGCCAGCGGCACAGGGAGTAACACCGGGGAGCTGTTTTTT.

The rearrangement uses TRBV6-1 and TRBJ1-6; D call uncertain. The V and J ends lost 6 bases and 6 bases respectively, with 15 bases between them. The CDR3 spans 15 residues. From germline, CDR1 is MNHNS and CDR2 SASEGT. The CDR3 here is CASRVAGEGNSPLHF. The CDR3 nucleotides read TGTGCCAGCAGGGTGGCGGGTGAAGGTAATTCACCCCTCCACTTT.

This chain joins TRBV20-1 and TRBJ1-2, with a tentative D call TRBD1 (6 bases). V was trimmed by 5 bases and J by 2 bases, leaving 18 bases between them. This CDR3 is 15 amino acids long. CDR1 DFQATT and CDR2 SNEGSKA come from the germline V gene (reference sequence). In DNA form, the CDR3 reads TGCAGTGCTTCGAGAGGACAGACGCTGAACTATGGCTACACCTTC. It encodes CSASRGQTLNYGYTF.

There are a few counts of this clonotype. CDR3 region: CASSYGISGSGETQYF. CDR3 coding DNA: TGTGCCAGCAGTTACGGAATTAGCGGGAGTGGGGAGACCCAGTACTTC. The chain is built from TRBV6-5 and TRBJ2-5; TRBD2 matches at 9 bases. The CDR3 totals 16 residues. Germline assignment: CDR1 MNHEY and CDR2 SVGAGI. Trimming at V came to 2 bases and at J to 5 bases, leaving 9 bases not matched to a gene.